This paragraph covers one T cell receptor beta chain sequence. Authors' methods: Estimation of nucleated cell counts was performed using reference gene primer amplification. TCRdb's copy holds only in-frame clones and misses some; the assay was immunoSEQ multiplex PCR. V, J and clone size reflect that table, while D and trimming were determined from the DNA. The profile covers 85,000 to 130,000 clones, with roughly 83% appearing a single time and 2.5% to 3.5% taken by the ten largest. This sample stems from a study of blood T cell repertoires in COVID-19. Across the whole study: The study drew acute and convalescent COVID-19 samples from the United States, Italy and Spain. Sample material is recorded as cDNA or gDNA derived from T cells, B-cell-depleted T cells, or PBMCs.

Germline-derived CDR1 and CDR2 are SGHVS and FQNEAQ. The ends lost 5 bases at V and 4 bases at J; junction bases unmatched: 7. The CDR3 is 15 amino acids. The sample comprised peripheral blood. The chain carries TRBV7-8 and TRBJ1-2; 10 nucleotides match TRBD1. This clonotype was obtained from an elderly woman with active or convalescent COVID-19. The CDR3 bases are TGTGCCAGCAGCGCAATCCGGGACAGGGGCTATGGCTACACCTTC. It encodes CASSAIRDRGYGYTF.